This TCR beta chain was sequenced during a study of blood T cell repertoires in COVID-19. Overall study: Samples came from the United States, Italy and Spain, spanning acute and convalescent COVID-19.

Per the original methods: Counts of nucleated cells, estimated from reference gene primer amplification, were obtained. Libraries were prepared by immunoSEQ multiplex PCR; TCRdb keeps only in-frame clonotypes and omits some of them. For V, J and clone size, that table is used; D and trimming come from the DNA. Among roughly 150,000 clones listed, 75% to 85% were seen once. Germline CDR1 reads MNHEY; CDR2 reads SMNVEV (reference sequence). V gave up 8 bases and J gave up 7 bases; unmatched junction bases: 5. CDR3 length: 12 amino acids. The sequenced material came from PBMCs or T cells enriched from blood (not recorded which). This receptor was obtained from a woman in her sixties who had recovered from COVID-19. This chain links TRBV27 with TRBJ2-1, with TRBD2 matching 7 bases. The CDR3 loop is CASRRGGNEQFF. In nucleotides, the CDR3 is TGTGCCAGCCGTCGGGGAGGGAATGAGCAGTTCTTC.